These 8 T cell receptor beta chains share one sample of origin, sequenced in a study of T cell responses to AZD1222 COVID-19 vaccine. TCRdb keeps only in-frame clones here, not all; method: immunoSEQ multiplex PCR. Among fewer than 150,000 clones listed, 92% were seen once. The sample was peripheral blood, taken on day 0 of AZD1222 vaccination. These TCRs come from an adult in good health.

The chain has TRBV18 and TRBJ1-3, with no clear D. Germline V gives CDR1 KGHSH, CDR2 LQKENI. CDR3 size: 16 residues. V lost 1 base to trimming and J lost 0 bases, with 10 bases between them. The CDR3 bases are TGTGCCAGCTCACCACAGGAAGGAAACTCTGGAAACACCATATATTTT. Its translation is CASSPQEGNSGNTIYF.

The chain has TRBV6-2 or TRBV6-3 and TRBJ1-1; 7 bases map to TRBD1. Trimming took 0 bases from V and 5 from J; bases not matched to a gene: 12. This CDR3 contains 17 residues. From germline, CDR1 is MNHEY and CDR2 SVGEGT. As DNA, the CDR3 is TGTGCCAGCAGTTACTCTAAGACAGGGTCACGAGGGACTGAAGCTTTCTTT. Its translation: CASSYSKTGSRGTEAFF.

This chain connects TRBV3-1 (or the pseudogene TRBV3-2) to TRBJ1-2; D not certain. Germline V lookup: CDR1 LGHDT, CDR2 YNNKEL (reference sequence). The CDR3 has 12 residues. V was clipped by 0 bases and J by 7 bases, with 6 bases between them. CDR3 in amino acids: CASSQDVGGYTF. The CDR3, as DNA: TGTGCCAGCAGCCAAGACGTTGGTGGCTACACCTTC.

The chain is built from TRBV6-2 or TRBV6-3 and TRBJ2-7, with 7 bases aligning to TRBD1. The germline CDR1 and CDR2 sequences are MNHEY and SVGEGT. CDR3 size: 16 residues. Germline trimming cut 5 bases from V and 2 bases from J; bases unmatched to any gene: 12. The CDR3 loop reads CASSHPTDRRTYEQYF. The CDR3 DNA follows: TGTGCCAGCAGTCATCCCACGGACAGGCGAACCTACGAGCAGTACTTC.

The rearrangement joins TRBV6-5 to TRBJ2-1; 8 bases fit TRBD1. J was trimmed by 7 bases and V by 4 bases; bases with no gene match: 6. The CDR3 runs to 14 residues. In germline, CDR1 is MNHEY, CDR2 SVGAGI. This CDR3 reads CASSLQGARNEQFF. The CDR3 nucleotides are TGTGCCAGCAGTTTGCAGGGGGCGCGGAATGAGCAGTTCTTC.

This chain links TRBV4-3 with TRBJ2-1; 8 bases are shared with TRBD2. J lost 6 bases, V lost 5 bases, and 12 bases had no gene match. Germline V gives CDR1 LGHNA, CDR2 YSLEER. This CDR3 comprises 16 residues. CDR3 residues: CASSAYTSGIINEQFF. CDR3 DNA sequence: TGCGCCAGCAGCGCCTATACTAGCGGTATTATCAATGAGCAGTTCTTC.

The chain couples TRBV12-3 or TRBV12-4 to TRBJ2-5; no reliable D call. V shed 4 bases and J shed 4 bases, with 7 bases lying between them. The length of the CDR3 is 12 residues. CDR3 sequence (DNA): TGTGCCAGCAGTTGGACCGTAGAGACCCAGTACTTC. The encoded protein is CASSWTVETQYF.

The gene calls are TRBV10-3 and TRBJ1-3; D may be TRBD1 (5 bases). The germline V gene has CDR1 ENHRY and CDR2 SYGVKD. The V end lost 7 bases, the J end lost 0 bases, and 10 bases lay between the germline ends. This CDR3 comprises 14 residues. In DNA, the CDR3 is TGTGCCATCACCCTAGACAGCTCTGGAAACACCATATATTTT. Amino acids: CAITLDSSGNTIYF.